This section outlines one TCR beta chain sequence together with its context. Sequencing used immunoSEQ multiplex PCR; TCRdb keeps in-frame clones, though not all of them. The sample contains 160,000 or so clones, roughly 80% of which appear only once. The germline gives CDR1 MNHGY, CDR2 SAAAGT. V was cut by 8 bases and J by 1 base, with 22 bases left in between. The CDR3 is 17 residues long. This sample was taken from a study of blood T cell repertoires in COVID-19. Assignments of participants to cohorts depended upon their own reported clinical history. Sequenced material: PBMCs or T cells enriched from blood (not recorded which). The V gene is TRBV6-8, the J gene TRBJ2-3, with a tentative D call TRBD1 (6 bases). This TCR derives from a woman between 55 and 75 years old who had recovered from COVID-19. The CDR3 DNA sequence: TGTGCCAGCGACCAGAAGGTCAGGGGCCGTGGCACAGATACGCAGTATTTT. Protein: CASDQKVRGRGTDTQYF.